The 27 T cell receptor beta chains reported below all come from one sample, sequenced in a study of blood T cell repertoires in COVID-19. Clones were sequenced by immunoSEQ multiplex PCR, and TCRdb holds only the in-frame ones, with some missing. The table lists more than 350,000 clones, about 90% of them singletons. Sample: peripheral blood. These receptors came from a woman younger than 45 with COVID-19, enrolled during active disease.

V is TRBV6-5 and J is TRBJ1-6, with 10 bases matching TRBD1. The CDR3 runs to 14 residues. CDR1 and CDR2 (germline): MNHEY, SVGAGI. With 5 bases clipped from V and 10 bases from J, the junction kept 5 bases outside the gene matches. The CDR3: CASSPGQGNSPLHF. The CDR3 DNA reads TGTGCCAGCAGTCCGGGACAGGGGAACTCACCCCTCCACTTT.

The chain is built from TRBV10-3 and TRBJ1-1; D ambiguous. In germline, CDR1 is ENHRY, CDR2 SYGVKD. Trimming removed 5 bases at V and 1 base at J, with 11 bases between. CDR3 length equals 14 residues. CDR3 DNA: TGTGCCATCAGTCCCGGACTATCGAACACTGAAGCTTTCTTT. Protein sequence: CAISPGLSNTEAFF.

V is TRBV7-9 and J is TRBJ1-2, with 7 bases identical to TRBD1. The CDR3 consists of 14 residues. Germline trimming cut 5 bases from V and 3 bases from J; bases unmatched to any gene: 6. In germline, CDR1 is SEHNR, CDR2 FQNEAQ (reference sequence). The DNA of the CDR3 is TGTGCCAGCAGCAAGAGACAGGGTGACTATGGCTACACCTTC. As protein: CASSKRQGDYGYTF.

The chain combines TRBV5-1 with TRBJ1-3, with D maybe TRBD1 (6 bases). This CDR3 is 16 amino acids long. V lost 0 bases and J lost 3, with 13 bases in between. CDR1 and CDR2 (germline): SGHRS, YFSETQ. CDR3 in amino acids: CASSLEGQSGGNTIYF. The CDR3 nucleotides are TGCGCCAGCAGCTTGGAAGGACAGTCGGGTGGAAACACCATATATTTT.

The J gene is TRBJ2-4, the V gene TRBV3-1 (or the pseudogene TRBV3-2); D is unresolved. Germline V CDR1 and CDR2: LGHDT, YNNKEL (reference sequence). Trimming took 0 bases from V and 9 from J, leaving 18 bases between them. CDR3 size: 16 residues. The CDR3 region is CASSQEGTGHGSIQYF. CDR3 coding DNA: TGTGCCAGCAGCCAAGAAGGAACCGGTCACGGGTCCATTCAGTACTTC.

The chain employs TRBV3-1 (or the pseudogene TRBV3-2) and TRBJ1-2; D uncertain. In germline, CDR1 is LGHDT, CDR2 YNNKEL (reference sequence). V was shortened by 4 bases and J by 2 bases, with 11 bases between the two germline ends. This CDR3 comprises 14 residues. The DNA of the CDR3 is TGTGCCAGCAGCCCGAACCGGGAGAACTATGGCTACACCTTC. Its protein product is CASSPNRENYGYTF.

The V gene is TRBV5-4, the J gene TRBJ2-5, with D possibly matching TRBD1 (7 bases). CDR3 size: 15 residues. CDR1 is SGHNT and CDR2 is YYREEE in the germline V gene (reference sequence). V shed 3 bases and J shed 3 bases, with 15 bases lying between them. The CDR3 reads CASSWRQGGEETQYF. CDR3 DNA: TGTGCCAGCAGCTGGCGACAGGGAGGAGAAGAGACCCAGTACTTC.

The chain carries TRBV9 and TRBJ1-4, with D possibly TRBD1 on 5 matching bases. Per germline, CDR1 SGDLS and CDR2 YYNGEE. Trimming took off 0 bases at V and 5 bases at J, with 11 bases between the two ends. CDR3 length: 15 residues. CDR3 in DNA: TGTGCCAGCAGCGTAGGGGGCAGCTTAAATGAAAAACTGTTTTTT. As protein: CASSVGGSLNEKLFF.

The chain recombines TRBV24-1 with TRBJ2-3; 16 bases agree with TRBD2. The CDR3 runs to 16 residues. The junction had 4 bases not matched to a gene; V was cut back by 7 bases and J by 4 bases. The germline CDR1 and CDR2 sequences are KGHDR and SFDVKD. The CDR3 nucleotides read TGTGCCACCAGCCACGGGACTAGCGGGGGGGCAGATACGCAGTATTTT. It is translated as CATSHGTSGGADTQYF.

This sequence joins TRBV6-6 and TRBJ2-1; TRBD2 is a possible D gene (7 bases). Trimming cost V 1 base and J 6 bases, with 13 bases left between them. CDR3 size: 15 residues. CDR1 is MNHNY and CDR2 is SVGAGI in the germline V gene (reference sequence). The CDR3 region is CASSYFGGGGNEQFF. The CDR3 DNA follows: TGTGCCAGCAGTTACTTCGGGGGAGGGGGCAATGAGCAGTTCTTC.

The CDR3 coding sequence is TGTGCCAGCAGTGGGATAACTAGCGGAAGATACAATGAGCAGTTCTTC. Amino acid sequence: CASSGITSGRYNEQFF. The rearrangement joins TRBV25-1 to TRBJ2-1; 8 bases match TRBD2. This CDR3 region has 16 residues. Germline-derived CDR1 and CDR2 are MGHDK and SYGVNS. V dropped 4 bases and J dropped 4; count of bases not matched to a gene: 9.

This CDR3 reads CASSQDQHPSYEQYF. In DNA, the CDR3 is TGTGCCAGCAGCCAAGACCAACACCCCTCCTACGAGCAGTACTTC. This chain links TRBV4-2 with TRBJ2-7; no reliable D call. The CDR3 is 15 amino acids. V dropped 0 bases and J dropped 0 bases, with 9 bases sitting between them. The V gene's germline CDR1 is LGHNA and CDR2 YNFKEQ.

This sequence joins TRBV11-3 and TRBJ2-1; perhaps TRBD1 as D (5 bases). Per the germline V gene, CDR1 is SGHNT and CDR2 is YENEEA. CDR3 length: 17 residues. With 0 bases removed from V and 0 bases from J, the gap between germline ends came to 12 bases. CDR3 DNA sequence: TGTGCCAGCAGCTTAGATCTAGGGGTCAGCTCCTACAATGAGCAGTTCTTC. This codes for CASSLDLGVSSYNEQFF.

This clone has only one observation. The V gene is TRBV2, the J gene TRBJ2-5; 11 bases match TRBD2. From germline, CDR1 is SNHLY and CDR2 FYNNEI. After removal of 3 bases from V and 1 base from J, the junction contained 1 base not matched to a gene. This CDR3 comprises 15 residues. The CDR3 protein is CASSEGLAVQETQYF. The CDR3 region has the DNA TGTGCCAGCAGTGAGGGACTAGCGGTCCAAGAGACCCAGTACTTC. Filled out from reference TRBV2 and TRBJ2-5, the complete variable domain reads EPEVTQTPSHQVTQMGQEVILRCVPISNHLYFYWYRQILGQKVEFLVSFYNNEISEKSEIFDDQFSVERPDGSNFTLKIRSTKLEDSAMYFCASSEGLAVQETQYFGPGTRLLVL.

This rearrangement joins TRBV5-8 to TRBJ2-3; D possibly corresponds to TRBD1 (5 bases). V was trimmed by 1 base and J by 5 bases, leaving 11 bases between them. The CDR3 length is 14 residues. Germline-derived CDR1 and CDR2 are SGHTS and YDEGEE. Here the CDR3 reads CASSLLQGRDTQYF. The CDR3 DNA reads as TGTGCCAGCAGCTTGCTCCAGGGAAGAGATACGCAGTATTTT.

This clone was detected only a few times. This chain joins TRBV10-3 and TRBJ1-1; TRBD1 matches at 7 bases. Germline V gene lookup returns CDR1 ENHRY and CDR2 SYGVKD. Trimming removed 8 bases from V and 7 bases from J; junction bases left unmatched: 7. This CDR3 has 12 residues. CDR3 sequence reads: CAIGTEGSEAFF. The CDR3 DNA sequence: TGTGCCATCGGGACAGAGGGGAGTGAAGCTTTCTTT.

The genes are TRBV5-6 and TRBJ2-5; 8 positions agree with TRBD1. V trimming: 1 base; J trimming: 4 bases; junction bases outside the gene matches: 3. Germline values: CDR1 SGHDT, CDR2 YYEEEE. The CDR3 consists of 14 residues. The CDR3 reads CASSLKTGVETQYF. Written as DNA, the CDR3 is TGTGCCAGCAGCTTGAAGACAGGGGTAGAGACCCAGTACTTC.

Here the CDR3 reads CASSDRDNSYEQYV. CDR3 sequence (DNA): TGTGCCAGCAGTGATCGAGACAATTCCTACGAGCAGTACGTC. This chain connects TRBV2 to TRBJ2-7; D not certain. The CDR3 runs to 14 residues. Germline CDR1 SNHLY, CDR2 FYNNEI. V lost 3 bases and J lost 1, with 10 bases in between.

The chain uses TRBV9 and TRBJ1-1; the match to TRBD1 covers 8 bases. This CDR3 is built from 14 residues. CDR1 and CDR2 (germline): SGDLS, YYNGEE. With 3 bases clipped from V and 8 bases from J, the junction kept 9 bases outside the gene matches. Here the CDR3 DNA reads TGTGCCAGCAGCGAGACAGGGGCGGGCAGCGAAGCTTTCTTT. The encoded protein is CASSETGAGSEAFF.

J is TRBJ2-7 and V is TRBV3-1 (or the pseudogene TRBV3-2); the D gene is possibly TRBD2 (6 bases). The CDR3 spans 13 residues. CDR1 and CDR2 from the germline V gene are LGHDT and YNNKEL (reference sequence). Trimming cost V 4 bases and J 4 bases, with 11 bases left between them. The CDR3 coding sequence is TGTGCCAGCAGCCGGAGGGAAGCATACGAGCAGTACGTC. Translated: CASSRREAYEQYV.

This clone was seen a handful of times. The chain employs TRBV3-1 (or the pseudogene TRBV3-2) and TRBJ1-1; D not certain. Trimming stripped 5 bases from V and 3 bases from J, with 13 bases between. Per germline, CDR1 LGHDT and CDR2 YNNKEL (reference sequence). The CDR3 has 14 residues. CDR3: CASSKGHGYTEAFF. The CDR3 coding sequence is TGTGCCAGCAGCAAAGGCCACGGGTACACTGAAGCTTTCTTT.

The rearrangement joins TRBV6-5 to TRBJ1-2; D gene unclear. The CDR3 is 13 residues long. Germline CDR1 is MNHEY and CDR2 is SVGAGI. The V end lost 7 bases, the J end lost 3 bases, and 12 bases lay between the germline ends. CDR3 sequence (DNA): TGTGCCAGCACCAGAGGGAGGGACTATGGCTACACCTTC. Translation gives CASTRGRDYGYTF.

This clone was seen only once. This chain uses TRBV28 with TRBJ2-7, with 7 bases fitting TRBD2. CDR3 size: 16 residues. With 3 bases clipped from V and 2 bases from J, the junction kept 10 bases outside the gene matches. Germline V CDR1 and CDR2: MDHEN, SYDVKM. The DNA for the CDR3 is TGTGCCAGCAGTTTCATCGTCGGGGGGATGGCCTACGAGCAGTACTTC. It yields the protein CASSFIVGGMAYEQYF.

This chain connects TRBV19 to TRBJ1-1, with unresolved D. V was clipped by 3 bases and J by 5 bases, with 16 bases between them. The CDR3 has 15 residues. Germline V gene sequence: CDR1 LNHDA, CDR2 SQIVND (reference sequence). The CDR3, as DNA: TGTGCCAGTAGTATCGGAGCGGCGGGGTGGACTGAAGCTTTCTTT. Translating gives CASSIGAAGWTEAFF.

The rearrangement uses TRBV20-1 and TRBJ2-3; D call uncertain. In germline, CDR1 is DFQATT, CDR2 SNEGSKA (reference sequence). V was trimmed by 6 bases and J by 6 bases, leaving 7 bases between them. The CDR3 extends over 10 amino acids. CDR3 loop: CSASVDTQYF. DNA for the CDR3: TGCAGTGCCTCAGTCGATACGCAGTATTTT.

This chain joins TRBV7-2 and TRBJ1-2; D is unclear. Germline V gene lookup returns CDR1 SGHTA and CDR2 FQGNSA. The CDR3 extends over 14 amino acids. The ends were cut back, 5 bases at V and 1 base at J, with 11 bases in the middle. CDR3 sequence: CASSEIQVNYGYTF. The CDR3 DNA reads TGTGCCAGCAGCGAAATTCAGGTTAACTATGGCTACACCTTC.

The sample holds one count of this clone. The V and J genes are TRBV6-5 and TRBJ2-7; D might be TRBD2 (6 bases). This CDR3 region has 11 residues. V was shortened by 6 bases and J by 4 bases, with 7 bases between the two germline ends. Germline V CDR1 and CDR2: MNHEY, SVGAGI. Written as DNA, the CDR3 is TGTGCCAGCAGGGGGGGTTACGAGCAGTACTTC. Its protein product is CASRGGYEQYF.